A single sample gave rise to the 18 T cell receptor beta chains below, sequenced in a study of blood T cell repertoires in COVID-19 (dated by TCRdb to about 2020). Library construction relied on the immunoSEQ multiplex PCR assay. As stored in TCRdb, this immuneACCESS dataset retains in-frame rearrangements with V and J assigned. A fraction of the clones does not appear; measured against another copy, unresolved V genes explain less than half of the discrepancy, and the remainder lacks a known reason. This sample has over 250,000 clones in its table, and approximately 85% of those were observed once. The ten largest make up less than 6.5% of the sample. Specimen: peripheral blood. The receptors shown here come from a man aged 45 to 65 with active or convalescent COVID-19.

The chain joins TRBV19 to TRBJ1-4; no reliable D call. In germline, CDR1 is LNHDA, CDR2 SQIVND (reference sequence). This CDR3 has 18 residues. Trimming took off 5 bases at V and 0 bases at J, with 19 bases between the two ends. The CDR3 bases are TGTGCCAGTAGTGCCCTGGGCCGCCAGCCTTCAACTAATGAAAAACTGTTTTTT. It encodes CASSALGRQPSTNEKLFF.

This chain joins TRBV4-2 and TRBJ1-1; no clear D gene. CDR1 and CDR2 from the germline V gene are LGHNA and YNFKEQ. The CDR3 runs to 15 residues. V was shortened by 0 bases and J by 7 bases, with 15 bases between the two germline ends. CDR3 nucleotides: TGTGCCAGCAGCCAAGATCTTGCCGGGTCGGTTGAAGCTTTCTTT. This codes for CASSQDLAGSVEAFF.

The rearrangement joins TRBV6-4 to TRBJ2-1, with TRBD1 matching over 9 bases. The ends lost 9 bases at V and 8 bases at J; junction bases unmatched: 8. Germline loops: CDR1 MRHNA, CDR2 SNTAGT. The length of the CDR3 is 13 residues. The CDR3 spells CARPGQGLDEQFF. The CDR3 nucleotides are TGTGCCAGACCGGGACAGGGTTTAGATGAGCAGTTCTTC.

This chain uses TRBV7-6 with TRBJ2-2; TRBD1 matches at 9 bases. V lost 0 bases to trimming and J lost 6 bases; unmatched junction nucleotides: 5. CDR3 length: 16 amino acids. CDR1 and CDR2 from the germline V gene are SGHVS and FNYEAQ. The CDR3 protein is CASSLAAGQGAGELFF. In DNA, the CDR3 is TGTGCCAGCAGCTTAGCGGCGGGACAGGGCGCCGGGGAGCTGTTTTTT.

The chain links TRBV13 to TRBJ2-7, with 12 nucleotides matching TRBD2. The CDR3 runs 17 residues. Germline V gene sequence: CDR1 PRHDT, CDR2 FYEKMQ (reference sequence). V was clipped by 3 bases and J by 5 bases; unmatched bases: 11. CDR3 sequence reads: CASSFGLAGRFSHEQYF. CDR3 coding DNA: TGTGCCAGCAGCTTCGGACTAGCGGGACGCTTTAGCCACGAGCAGTACTTC.

The rearrangement links TRBV7-2 to TRBJ1-2; a possible D gene is TRBD1 (6 bases). This CDR3 comprises 14 residues. The germline gives CDR1 SGHTA, CDR2 FQGNSA. V was pared by 2 bases and J by 2 bases, with 9 bases between. The CDR3 nucleotides read TGTGCCAGCAGCTTATCTGGACAGAACTATGGCTACACCTTC. It yields the protein CASSLSGQNYGYTF.

This clone showed up just once. The chain joins TRBV5-1 to TRBJ1-4; possibly TRBD1 for D (5 bases). CDR1 is SGHRS and CDR2 is YFSETQ in the germline V gene. There are 15 residues in the CDR3. V dropped 2 bases and J dropped 0 bases, with 8 bases sitting between them. The CDR3 DNA reads TGCGCCAGCAGCTTAGGGGCTACAACTAATGAAAAACTGTTTTTT. It is translated as CASSLGATTNEKLFF.

The chain carries TRBV5-1 and TRBJ2-7, with a tentative D call TRBD1 (5 bases). Germline CDR1 is SGHRS and CDR2 is YFSETQ. V lost 0 bases to trimming and J lost 3 bases, with 13 bases between them. The CDR3 sequence is 15 residues long. CDR3 in DNA: TGCGCCAGCAGCTTGGTAGGGGCGGTGGTCTACGAGCAGTACTTC. It encodes CASSLVGAVVYEQYF.

V gene TRBV30 combines with J gene TRBJ2-7, with 11 bases fitting TRBD2. CDR3 length: 13 amino acids. V shed 5 bases and J 6 bases; nucleotides not matched to a gene: 6. From germline, CDR1 is GTSNPN and CDR2 SVGIG (reference sequence). The CDR3 DNA reads TGTGCCTGGGCTAGACTAGCGGGGCTCGAGCAGTACTTC. It specifies CAWARLAGLEQYF. The entire variable domain, with the rest obtained from reference TRBV30 and TRBJ2-7, is as follows: SQTIHQWPATLVQPVGSPLSLECTVEGTSNPNLYWYRQAAGRGLQLLFYSVGIGQISSEVPQNLSASRPQDRQFILSSKKLLLSDSGFYLCAWARLAGLEQYFGPGTRLTVT.

The rearrangement joins TRBV28 to TRBJ1-3; D call uncertain. The germline V and J ends were trimmed by 8 bases and 0 bases, with 11 bases remaining between them. The CDR3 loop spans 14 amino acids. Germline lookup yields CDR1 MDHEN and CDR2 SYDVKM. This chain's CDR3 is CASRLSLSGNTIYF. DNA for the CDR3: TGTGCCAGCCGGTTGTCCCTCTCTGGAAACACCATATATTTT.

This clone was seen only once. The chain uses TRBV21-1 and TRBJ1-2; the table's TRBD1 call for D was not verified on the DNA. TRBV21-1 has pseudogene status. This CDR3 region has 17 residues. CDR3 protein: CASPTRDRGTANYGYTF. CDR3 in DNA: TGTGCCAGCCCGACCCGGGACAGGGGCACCGCTAACTATGGCTACACCTTC.

The chain has TRBV5-1 and TRBJ2-7; 11 bases are a match to TRBD2. The CDR3 contains 14 residues. The V gene's germline CDR1 is SGHRS and CDR2 YFSETQ. V lost 8 bases, J lost 3 bases, and 7 bases stayed unmatched. The CDR3 protein is CASSSSGRSYEQYF. CDR3 DNA: TGCGCCAGTTCTTCTAGCGGGAGGAGCTACGAGCAGTACTTC.

This clone has only a few counts. The CDR3 DNA reads TGTGCCAGCAGCTTAGCTACAGGGGTCACCCCTCAGCCCCAGCATTTT. Translation: CASSLATGVTPQPQHF. The gene calls are TRBV7-3 and TRBJ1-5; TRBD1 agrees at 7 bases. This CDR3 comprises 16 residues. The V gene's germline CDR1 is SGHTA and CDR2 FQGTGA. The V segment lost 2 bases and the J segment 6 bases; nucleotides outside the gene matches: 10.

V is TRBV10-3 and J is TRBJ1-5; 9 bases agree with TRBD1. V was clipped by 5 bases and J by 4 bases; unmatched bases: 3. CDR1 and CDR2 (germline): ENHRY, SYGVKD. The length of the CDR3 is 14 residues. CDR3 residues: CAISRDRENQPQHF. CDR3 bases: TGTGCCATCAGTCGGGACAGGGAGAATCAGCCCCAGCATTTT.

The chain is built from TRBV29-1 and TRBJ1-5, with 7 nucleotides matching TRBD1. The length of the CDR3 is 14 residues. Germline V gives CDR1 SQVTM, CDR2 ANQGSEA. Losses at the gene ends were 6 bases for V and 1 base for J; bases not matched to a gene: 6. CDR3 nucleotides: TGCAGCGTGGCACAGGGGAGCAGCAATCAGCCCCAGCATTTT. Translating it yields CSVAQGSSNQPQHF.

The V gene is TRBV2, the J gene TRBJ1-5; 8 bases match TRBD1. The CDR3 loop spans 17 amino acids. The junction had 15 bases not matched to a gene; V was cut back by 6 bases and J by 5 bases. Germline CDR1 is SNHLY and CDR2 is FYNNEI. CDR3 bases: TGTGCCAGCAGCCCCCAGGGGCCAGGGGGCGTTCATCAGCCCCAGCATTTT. The encoded protein is CASSPQGPGGVHQPQHF.

The CDR3 sequence: CSASSSRDRGREKLFF. Written as DNA, the CDR3 is TGCAGTGCTAGTTCTTCCCGGGACAGGGGGCGGGAAAAACTGTTTTTT. V and J are TRBV20-1 and TRBJ1-4, with 12 nucleotides matching TRBD1. Germline V gives CDR1 DFQATT, CDR2 SNEGSKA (reference sequence). The V and J ends lost 3 bases and 8 bases, in that order; junction bases with no gene match: 10. The CDR3 is made up of 16 amino acids.

V is TRBV6-5 and J is TRBJ1-5, with 9 bases lining up with TRBD1. The germline V gene encodes CDR1 MNHEY and CDR2 SVGAGI. The CDR3 extends over 14 amino acids. Trimming removed 5 bases from V and 6 bases from J; junction bases left unmatched: 5. CDR3 sequence reads: CASSRDRASQPQHF. The CDR3 nucleotides are TGTGCCAGCAGTCGGGACAGGGCTTCTCAGCCCCAGCATTTT.